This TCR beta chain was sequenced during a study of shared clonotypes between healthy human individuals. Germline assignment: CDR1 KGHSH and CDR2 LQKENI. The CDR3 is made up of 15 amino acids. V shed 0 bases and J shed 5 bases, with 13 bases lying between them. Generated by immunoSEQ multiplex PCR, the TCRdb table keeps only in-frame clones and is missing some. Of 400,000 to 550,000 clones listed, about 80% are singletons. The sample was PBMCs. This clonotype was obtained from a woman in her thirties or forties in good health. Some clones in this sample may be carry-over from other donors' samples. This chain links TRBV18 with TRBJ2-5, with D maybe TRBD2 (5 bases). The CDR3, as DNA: TGTGCCAGCTCACCACCGGTGGGAGCAGGCGAGACCCAGTACTTC. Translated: CASSPPVGAGETQYF. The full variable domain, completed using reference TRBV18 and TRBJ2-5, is NAGVMQNPRHLVRRRGQEARLRCSPMKGHSHVYWYRQLPEEGLKFMVYLQKENIIDESGMPKERFSAEFPKEGPSILRIQQVVRGDSAAYFCASSPPVGAGETQYFGPGTRLLVL.